This entry describes one TCR beta chain. Its antigen is not identified. Only in-frame clones appear in the TCRdb table, and some are missing; sequencing was by immunoSEQ multiplex PCR. Of roughly 60,000 clones in the sample, roughly 93% were seen once. Before the COVID-19 pandemic, during about 2010-2018, CD4+ T cells were taken from unexposed donors. Cryopreserved PBMCs were CD4-enriched, then split into naive and memory cells. The data were obtained in a study of CD4 T cells in relation to SARS-CoV-2 and coronaviruses. General study findings and limits: Pre-pandemic and post-infection samples never came from the same donor. Approximately 65% of donors had memory CD4+ clonotypes crossrecognizing SARS-CoV-2 and common cold coronavirus spike.

Germline V gene lookup returns CDR1 SQVTM and CDR2 ANQGSEA. This CDR3 is 15 amino acids long. The J segment lost 6 bases and the V segment lost 7 bases, leaving 9 bases of the junction unmatched. The genes are TRBV29-1 and TRBJ2-2; 12 positions match TRBD2. Sequencing input: naive CD4+ T cells from PBMCs. This sample's subset: naive CD4+ T cells isolated by negative enrichment. The clonotype originates from a human donor in good health. The chain's CDR3 is CSGGRLAGGPGELFF. Here the CDR3 DNA reads TGCAGCGGGGGGAGGCTAGCGGGAGGGCCCGGGGAGCTGTTTTTT.